The sequence of this TCR beta chain was determined in a study of shared clonotypes between healthy human individuals. Study results and caveats: Estimated clonotype richness was generally higher in naive than memory subsets. Unshared clonotypes carried lower generation probabilities than those common to all four donors.

Across several immunoSEQ plates, the genomic DNA of each subset was split evenly. The table came from immunoSEQ multiplex PCR; TCRdb's copy has only in-frame clones and leaves some out. Among approximately 1.5 million clones listed, approximately 98% were seen once. The germline V and J ends were trimmed by 5 bases and 10 bases, with 11 bases remaining between them. The CDR3 spans 12 residues. Looked up from germline, CDR1 is MGHDK and CDR2 is SYGVNS. A remark on this clone: The antigen remains undetermined.

The receptor was derived from a man aged 25-40 years in good health. Sequences were obtained from naive CD4+ T cells sorted from blood. The subset is: CD45RA+ positively selected. This chain uses TRBV25-1 with TRBJ2-2, with D hard to call. CDR3: CASSHPQSELFF. As DNA, the CDR3 is TGTGCCAGCAGTCATCCCCAATCGGAGCTGTTTTTT.